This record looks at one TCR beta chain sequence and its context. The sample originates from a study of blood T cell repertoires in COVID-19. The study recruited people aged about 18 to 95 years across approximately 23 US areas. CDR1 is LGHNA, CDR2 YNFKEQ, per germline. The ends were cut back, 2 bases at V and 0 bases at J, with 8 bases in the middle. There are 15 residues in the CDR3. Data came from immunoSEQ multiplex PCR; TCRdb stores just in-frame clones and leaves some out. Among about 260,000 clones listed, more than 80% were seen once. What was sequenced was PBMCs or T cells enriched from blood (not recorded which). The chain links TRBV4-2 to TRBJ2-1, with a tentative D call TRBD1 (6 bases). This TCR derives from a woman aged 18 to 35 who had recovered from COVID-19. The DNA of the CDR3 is TGTGCCAGCAGCCAACCGACAGGCTCCTACAATGAGCAGTTCTTC. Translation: CASSQPTGSYNEQFF.